This is a list of T cell receptor beta chains from one sample in a study of T cell responses to AZD1222 COVID-19 vaccine. Sequencing was performed with immunoSEQ multiplex PCR; in TCRdb, only in-frame clones are kept and a portion is missing. Of more than 120,000 clones in the sample, more than 70% were seen once. This specimen consisted of peripheral blood, obtained 28 days after the second AZD1222 dose. The receptor source for this set is an adult who received the AZD1222 COVID-19 vaccine. CDR3s include the opening cysteine and the closing phenylalanine or tryptophan. Fields, in order: clone size, CDR3 length, V gene, CDR3 protein. A clone size is listed for some rows: how often the clone was seen (once, few, many), or a class if it is expanded.

- 13 TRBV13 CASTGQGYYGYTF
- 12 TRBV6-1 CASSEALQPQHF
few 13 TRBV3-1/TRBV3-2 CASSQDSREKLFF
- 14 TRBV4-2 CASSSNTGYGRAFF
- 16 TRBV4-2 CASSHTGTSGYNEQFF
- 14 TRBV25-1 CASSEPRGTDTQYF
- 15 TRBV7-6 CASSEQLGGFGEQYF
- 13 TRBV18 CASSPGQLLEQYF
- 12 TRBV19 CASSSESYGYTF
- 13 TRBV2 CASTEPFLYEQYF
once 13 TRBV30 CAWSRTGANVLTF
- 15 TRBV19 CASSIDLASPASGTF
- 13 TRBV6-5 CASSQGIGEKLFF